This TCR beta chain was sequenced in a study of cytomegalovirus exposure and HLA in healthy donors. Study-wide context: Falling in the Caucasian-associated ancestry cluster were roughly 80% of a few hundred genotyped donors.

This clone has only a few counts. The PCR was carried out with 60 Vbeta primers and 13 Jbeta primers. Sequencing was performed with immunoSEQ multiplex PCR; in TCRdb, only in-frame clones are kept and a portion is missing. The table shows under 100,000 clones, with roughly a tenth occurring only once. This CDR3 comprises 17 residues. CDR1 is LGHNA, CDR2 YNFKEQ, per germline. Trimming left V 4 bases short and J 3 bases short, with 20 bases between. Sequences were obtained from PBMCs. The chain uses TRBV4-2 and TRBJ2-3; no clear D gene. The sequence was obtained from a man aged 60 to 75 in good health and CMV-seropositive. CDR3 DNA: TGTGCCAGCAGCCCGAGGTGGAGTTCCGAACGAACAGATACGCAGTATTTT. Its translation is CASSPRWSSERTDTQYF.